The T cell receptor (beta chain) described here comes from a study of cytomegalovirus exposure and HLA in healthy donors. Overall study: The early release's HLA-typed donors yielded approximately 81 million unique TCRs.

This clone was counted between two and nine times. With 5 bases removed from V and 4 bases from J, the gap between germline ends came to 11 bases. Germline CDR1 and CDR2: LNHDA and SQIVND (reference sequence). The CDR3 is 14 amino acids. PCR was performed using 60 Vbeta and 13 Jbeta primers. Profiling relied on immunoSEQ multiplex PCR, and the TCRdb table lists in-frame clones only, not all of them. The top ten clones hold around 13% of a sample with some 110,000 clones, approximately 80% of them seen once. Sequenced material: PBMCs. The clonotype was recovered from a woman aged 40 to 50 in good health and CMV-seropositive. V and J are TRBV19 and TRBJ2-2; a weak D match, TRBD2 (5 bases). The CDR3 loop reads CASSAGVGTGELFF. The CDR3 nucleotides are TGTGCCAGTAGTGCCGGGGTGGGCACCGGGGAGCTGTTTTTT.